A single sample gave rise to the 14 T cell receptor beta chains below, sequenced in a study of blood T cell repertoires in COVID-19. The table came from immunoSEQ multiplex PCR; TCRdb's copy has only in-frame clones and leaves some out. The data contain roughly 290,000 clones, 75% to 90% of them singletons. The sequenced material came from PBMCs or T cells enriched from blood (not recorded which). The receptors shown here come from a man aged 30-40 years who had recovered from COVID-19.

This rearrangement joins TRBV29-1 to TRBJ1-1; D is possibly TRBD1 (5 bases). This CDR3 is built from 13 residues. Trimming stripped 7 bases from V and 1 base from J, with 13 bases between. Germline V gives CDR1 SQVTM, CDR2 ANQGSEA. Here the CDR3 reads CSGASRGNTEAFF. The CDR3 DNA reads TGCAGCGGAGCCTCAAGGGGGAACACTGAAGCTTTCTTT. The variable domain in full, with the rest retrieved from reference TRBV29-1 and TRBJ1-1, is SAVISQKPSRDICQRGTSLTIQCQVDSQVTMMFWYRQQPGQSLTLIATANQGSEATYESGFVIDKFPISRPNLTFSTLTVSNMSPEDSSIYLCSGASRGNTEAFFGQGTRLTVV.

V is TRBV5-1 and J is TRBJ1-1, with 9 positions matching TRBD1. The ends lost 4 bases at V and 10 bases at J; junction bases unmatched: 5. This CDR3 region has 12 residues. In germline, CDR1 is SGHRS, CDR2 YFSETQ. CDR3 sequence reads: CASSEEQGAAFF. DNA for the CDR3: TGCGCCAGCAGCGAGGAACAGGGGGCAGCTTTCTTT.

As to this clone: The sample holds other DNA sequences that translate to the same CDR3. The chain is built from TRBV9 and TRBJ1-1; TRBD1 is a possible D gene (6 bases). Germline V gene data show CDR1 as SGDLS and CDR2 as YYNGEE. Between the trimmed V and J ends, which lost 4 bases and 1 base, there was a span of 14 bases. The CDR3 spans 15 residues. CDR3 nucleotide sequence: TGTGCCAGCAGCCCGGGAGGAGGGGGGAACACTGAAGCTTTCTTT. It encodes CASSPGGGGNTEAFF.

The CDR3, as DNA: TGTGCCAGCAGCTTTACGGGACAGGGTGATGGCTACACCTTC. It translates to CASSFTGQGDGYTF. This chain connects TRBV5-5 to TRBJ1-2; 9 nucleotides line up with TRBD1. CDR3 length: 14 residues. With V trimmed by 2 bases and J by 6 bases, 5 bases remained unmatched. CDR1 and CDR2 (germline): SGHKS, YYEKEE (reference sequence).

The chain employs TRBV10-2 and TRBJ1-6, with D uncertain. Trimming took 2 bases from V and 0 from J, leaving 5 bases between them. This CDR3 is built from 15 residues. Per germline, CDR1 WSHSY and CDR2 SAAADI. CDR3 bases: TGCGCCAGCAGTGAGGCAGGCTCCTATAATTCACCCCTCCACTTT. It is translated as CASSEAGSYNSPLHF.

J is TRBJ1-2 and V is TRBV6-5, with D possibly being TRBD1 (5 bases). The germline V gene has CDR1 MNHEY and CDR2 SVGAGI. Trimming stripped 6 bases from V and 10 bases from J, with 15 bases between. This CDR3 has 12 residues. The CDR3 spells CASRKVGGDYTF. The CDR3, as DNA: TGTGCCAGCAGAAAGGTGGGGGGGGACTACACCTTC.

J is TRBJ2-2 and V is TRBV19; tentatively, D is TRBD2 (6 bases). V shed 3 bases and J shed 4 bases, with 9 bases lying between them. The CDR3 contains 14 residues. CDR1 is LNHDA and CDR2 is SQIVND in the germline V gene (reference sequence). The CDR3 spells CASSISGGTGELFF. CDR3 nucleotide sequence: TGTGCCAGTAGTATTAGCGGTGGCACCGGGGAGCTGTTTTTT.

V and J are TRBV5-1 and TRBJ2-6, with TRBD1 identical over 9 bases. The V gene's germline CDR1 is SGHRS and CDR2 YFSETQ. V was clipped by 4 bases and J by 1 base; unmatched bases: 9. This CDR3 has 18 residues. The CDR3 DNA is TGCGCCAGCAGCACCACCGGGACAGGGAGTTCTGGGGCCAACGTCCTGACTTTC. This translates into CASSTTGTGSSGANVLTF.

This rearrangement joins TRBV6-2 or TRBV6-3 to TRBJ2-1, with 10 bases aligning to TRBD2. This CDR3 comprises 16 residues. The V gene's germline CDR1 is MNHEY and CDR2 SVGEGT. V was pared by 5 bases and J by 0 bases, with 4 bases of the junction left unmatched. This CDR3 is CASSKAGGPSYNEQFF. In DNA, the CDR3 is TGTGCCAGCAGTAAAGCGGGGGGGCCCTCCTACAATGAGCAGTTCTTC.

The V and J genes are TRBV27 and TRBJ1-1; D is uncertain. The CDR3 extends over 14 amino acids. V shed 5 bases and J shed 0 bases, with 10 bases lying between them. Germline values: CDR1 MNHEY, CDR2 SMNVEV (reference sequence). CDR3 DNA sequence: TGTGCCAGCAGTCGACTGATAATGAACACTGAAGCTTTCTTT. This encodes CASSRLIMNTEAFF.

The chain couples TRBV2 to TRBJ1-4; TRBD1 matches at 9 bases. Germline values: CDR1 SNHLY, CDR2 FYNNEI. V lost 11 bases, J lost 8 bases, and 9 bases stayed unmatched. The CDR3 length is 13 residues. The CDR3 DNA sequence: TGTGCCGGAGCCGGGACAGGGAGCGAAAAACTGTTTTTT. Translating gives CAGAGTGSEKLFF.

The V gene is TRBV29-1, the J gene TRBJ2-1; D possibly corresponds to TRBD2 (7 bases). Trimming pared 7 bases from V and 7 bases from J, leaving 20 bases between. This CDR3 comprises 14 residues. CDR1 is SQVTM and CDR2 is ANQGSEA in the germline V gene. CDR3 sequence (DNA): TGCAGCGCCGCCGCGGGGGCCAGGGTGAATGAGCAGTTCTTC. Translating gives CSAAAGARVNEQFF.

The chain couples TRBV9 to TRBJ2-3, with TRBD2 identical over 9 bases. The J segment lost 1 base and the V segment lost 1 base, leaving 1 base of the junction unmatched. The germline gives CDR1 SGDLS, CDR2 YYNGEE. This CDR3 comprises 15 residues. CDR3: CASSVSGGRTDTQYF. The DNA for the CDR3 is TGTGCCAGCAGCGTAAGCGGGGGGCGCACAGATACGCAGTATTTT. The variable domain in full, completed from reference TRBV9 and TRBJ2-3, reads DSGVTQTPKHLITATGQRVTLRCSPRSGDLSVYWYQQSLDQGLQFLIQYYNGEERAKGNILERFSAQQFPDLHSELNLSSLELGDSALYFCASSVSGGRTDTQYFGPGTRLTVL.

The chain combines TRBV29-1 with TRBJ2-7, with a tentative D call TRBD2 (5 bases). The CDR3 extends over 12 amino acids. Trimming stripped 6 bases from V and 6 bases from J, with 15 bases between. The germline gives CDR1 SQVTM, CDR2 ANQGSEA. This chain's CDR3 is CSVPGGLGEQYF. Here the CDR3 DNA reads TGCAGCGTCCCCGGCGGGTTAGGCGAGCAGTACTTC.